This T cell receptor (beta chain) was captured in a study of cytomegalovirus exposure and HLA in healthy donors. Overall study context: Drawn from HLA-typed donors, tens of millions of unique TCRs were held in an early data release.

The study's findings and limits: V- and J-gene trimming of TCR beta was linked (in a later analysis) to a missense DCLRE1C variant. In a later analysis, specific HLA alleles were associated with around 17,000 TCR beta sequences at a 0.05 false discovery rate. It was reported in a later analysis that an Asian-associated ancestry cluster showed fewer N-insertions than the approximately 700-donor mean.

The CDR3 has 16 residues. V lost 4 bases and J lost 0, with 16 bases in between. Germline assignment: CDR1 SGDLS and CDR2 YYNGEE. Researchers ran the PCR with 60 Vbeta and 13 Jbeta primers. Measured with immunoSEQ multiplex PCR; TCRdb has only the in-frame clones, and not every one. This sample has under 95,000 clones; around 72% occur once, and the top ten carry 9% to 13%. For this clone: What it binds is unknown.

Sequenced input: PBMCs. The sequence was collected from a woman aged 40 to 50 in good health and CMV-seropositive. The gene calls are TRBV9 and TRBJ1-2; D is uncertain. The CDR3 protein is CASSSRSGVANYGYTF. The CDR3 DNA is TGTGCCAGCAGCTCCCGCTCCGGGGTGGCTAACTATGGCTACACCTTC.